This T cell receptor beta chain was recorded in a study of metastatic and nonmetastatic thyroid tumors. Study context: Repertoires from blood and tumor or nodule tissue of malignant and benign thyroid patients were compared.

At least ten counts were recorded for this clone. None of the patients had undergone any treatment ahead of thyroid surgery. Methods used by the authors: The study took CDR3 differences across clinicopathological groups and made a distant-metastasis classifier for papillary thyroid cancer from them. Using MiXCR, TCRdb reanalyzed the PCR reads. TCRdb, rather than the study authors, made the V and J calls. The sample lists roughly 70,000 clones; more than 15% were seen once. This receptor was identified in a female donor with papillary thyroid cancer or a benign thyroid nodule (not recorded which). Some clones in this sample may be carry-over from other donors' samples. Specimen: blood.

CDR3 amino acids: CASSYSGVSEAFF. The CDR3 nucleotides read TGTGCCAGCAGTTACTCTGGGGTTAGTGAAGCTTTCTTT. The chain uses TRBV6-5 and TRBJ1-1, with unresolved D. The CDR3 runs 13 residues. Germline values: CDR1 MNHEY, CDR2 SVGAGI. Between the trimmed V and J ends, which lost 0 bases and 7 bases, there was a span of 9 bases.